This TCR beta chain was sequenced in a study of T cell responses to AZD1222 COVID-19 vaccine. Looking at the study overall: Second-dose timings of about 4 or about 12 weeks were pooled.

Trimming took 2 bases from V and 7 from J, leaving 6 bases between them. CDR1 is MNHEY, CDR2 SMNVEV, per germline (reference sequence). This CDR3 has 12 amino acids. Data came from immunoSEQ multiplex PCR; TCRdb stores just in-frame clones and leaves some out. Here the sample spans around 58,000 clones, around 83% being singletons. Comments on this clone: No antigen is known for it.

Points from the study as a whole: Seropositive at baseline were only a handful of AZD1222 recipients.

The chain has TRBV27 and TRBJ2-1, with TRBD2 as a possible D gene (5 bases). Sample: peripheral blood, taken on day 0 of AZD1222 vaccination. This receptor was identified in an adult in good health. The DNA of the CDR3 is TGTGCCAGCAGTTTAACGGGAAATGAGCAGTTCTTC. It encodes CASSLTGNEQFF.